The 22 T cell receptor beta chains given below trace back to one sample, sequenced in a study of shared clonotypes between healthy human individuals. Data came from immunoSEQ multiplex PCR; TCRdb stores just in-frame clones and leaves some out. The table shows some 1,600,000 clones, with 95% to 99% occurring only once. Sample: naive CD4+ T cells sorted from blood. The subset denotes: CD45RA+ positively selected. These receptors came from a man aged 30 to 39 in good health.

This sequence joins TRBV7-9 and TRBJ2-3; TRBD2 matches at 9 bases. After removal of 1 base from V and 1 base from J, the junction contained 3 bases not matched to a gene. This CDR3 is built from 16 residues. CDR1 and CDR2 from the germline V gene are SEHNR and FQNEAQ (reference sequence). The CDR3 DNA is TGTGCCAGCAGCTTAGGGACTAGCGAACGCACAGATACGCAGTATTTT. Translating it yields CASSLGTSERTDTQYF.

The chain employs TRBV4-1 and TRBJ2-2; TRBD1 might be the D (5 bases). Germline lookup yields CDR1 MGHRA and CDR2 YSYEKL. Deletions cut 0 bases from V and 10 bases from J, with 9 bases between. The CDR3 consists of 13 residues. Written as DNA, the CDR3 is TGCGCCAGCAGCCAAGAACAGGTCGTGGAGCTGTTTTTT. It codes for CASSQEQVVELFF.

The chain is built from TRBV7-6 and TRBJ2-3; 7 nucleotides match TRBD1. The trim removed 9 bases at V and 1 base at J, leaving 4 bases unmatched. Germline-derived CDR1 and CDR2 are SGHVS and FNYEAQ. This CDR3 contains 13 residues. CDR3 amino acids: CARPGQRTDTQYF. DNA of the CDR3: TGTGCCAGACCGGGACAGCGCACAGATACGCAGTATTTT.

In nucleotides, the CDR3 is TGTGCCAGCAGCGTAGGAGGGGGTAAAGGGAATCAGCCCCAGCATTTT. This gives the protein CASSVGGGKGNQPQHF. The chain recombines TRBV9 with TRBJ1-5; tentatively, D is TRBD1 (6 bases). The germline V gene encodes CDR1 SGDLS and CDR2 YYNGEE. The CDR3 runs to 16 residues. The ends were cut back, 0 bases at V and 4 bases at J, with 14 bases in the middle.

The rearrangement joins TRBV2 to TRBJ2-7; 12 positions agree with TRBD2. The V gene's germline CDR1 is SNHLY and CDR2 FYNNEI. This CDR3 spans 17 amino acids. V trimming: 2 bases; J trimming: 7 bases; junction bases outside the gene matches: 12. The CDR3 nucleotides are TGTGCCAGCAGTGAAAATATGCTAGCGGGAGGGCGTTTAGAGCAGTACTTC. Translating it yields CASSENMLAGGRLEQYF.

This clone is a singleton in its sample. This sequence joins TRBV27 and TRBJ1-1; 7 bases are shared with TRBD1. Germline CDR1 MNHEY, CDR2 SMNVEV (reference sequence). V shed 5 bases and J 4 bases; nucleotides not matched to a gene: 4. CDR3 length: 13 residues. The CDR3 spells CASSAYRGTEAFF. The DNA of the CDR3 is TGTGCCAGCAGTGCCTACAGGGGCACTGAAGCTTTCTTT.

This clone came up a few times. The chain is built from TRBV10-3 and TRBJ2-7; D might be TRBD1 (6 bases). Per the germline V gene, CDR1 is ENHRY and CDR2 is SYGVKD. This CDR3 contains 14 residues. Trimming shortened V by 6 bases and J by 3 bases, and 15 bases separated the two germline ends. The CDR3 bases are TGTGCCATCAGCGATGGAGGCAGGGGCTACGAGCAGTACTTC. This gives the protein CAISDGGRGYEQYF.

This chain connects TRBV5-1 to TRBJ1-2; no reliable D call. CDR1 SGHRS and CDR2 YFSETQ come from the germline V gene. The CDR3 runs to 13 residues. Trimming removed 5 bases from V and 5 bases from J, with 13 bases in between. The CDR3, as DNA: TGCGCCAGCAGACAACAAACACGATATGGCTACACCTTC. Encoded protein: CASRQQTRYGYTF.

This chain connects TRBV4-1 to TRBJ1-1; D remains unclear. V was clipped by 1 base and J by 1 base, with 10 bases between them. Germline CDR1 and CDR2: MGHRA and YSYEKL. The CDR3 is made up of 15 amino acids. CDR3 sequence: CASSQVQVGNTEAFF. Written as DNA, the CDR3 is TGCGCCAGCAGCCAAGTTCAGGTGGGGAACACTGAAGCTTTCTTT.

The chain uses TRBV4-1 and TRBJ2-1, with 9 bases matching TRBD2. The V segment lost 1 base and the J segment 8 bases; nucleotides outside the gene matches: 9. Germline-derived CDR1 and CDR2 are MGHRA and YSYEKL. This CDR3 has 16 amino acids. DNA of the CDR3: TGCGCCAGCAGCCAAGTTAGCGGGAGAAAGTACGATGAGCAGTTCTTC. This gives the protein CASSQVSGRKYDEQFF.

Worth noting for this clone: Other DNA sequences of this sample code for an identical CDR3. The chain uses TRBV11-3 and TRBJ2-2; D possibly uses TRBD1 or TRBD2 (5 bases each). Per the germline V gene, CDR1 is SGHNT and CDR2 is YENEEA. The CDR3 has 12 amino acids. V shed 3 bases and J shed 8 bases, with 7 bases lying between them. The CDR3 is CASSFGGGELFF. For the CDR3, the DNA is TGTGCCAGCAGCTTTGGGGGTGGGGAGCTGTTTTTT.

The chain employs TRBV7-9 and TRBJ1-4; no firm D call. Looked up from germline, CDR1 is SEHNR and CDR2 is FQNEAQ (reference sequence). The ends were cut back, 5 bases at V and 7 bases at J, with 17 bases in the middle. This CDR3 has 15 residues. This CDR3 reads CASSPGITATEKLFF. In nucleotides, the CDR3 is TGTGCCAGCAGCCCAGGAATAACGGCAACTGAAAAACTGTTTTTT.

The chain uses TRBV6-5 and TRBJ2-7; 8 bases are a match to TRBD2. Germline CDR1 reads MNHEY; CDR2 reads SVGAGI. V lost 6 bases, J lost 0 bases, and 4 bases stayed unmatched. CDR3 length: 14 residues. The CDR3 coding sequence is TGTGCCAGCAGGTGGACTAGCAGCTCCTACGAGCAGTACTTC. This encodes CASRWTSSSYEQYF.

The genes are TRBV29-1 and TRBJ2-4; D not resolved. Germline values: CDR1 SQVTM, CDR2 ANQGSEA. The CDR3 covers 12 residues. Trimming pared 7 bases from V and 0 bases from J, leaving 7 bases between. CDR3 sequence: CSAVLAKNIQYF. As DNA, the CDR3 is TGCAGCGCTGTTCTAGCCAAAAACATTCAGTACTTC. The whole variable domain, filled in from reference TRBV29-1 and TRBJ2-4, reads SAVISQKPSRDICQRGTSLTIQCQVDSQVTMMFWYRQQPGQSLTLIATANQGSEATYESGFVIDKFPISRPNLTFSTLTVSNMSPEDSSIYLCSAVLAKNIQYFGAGTRLSVL.

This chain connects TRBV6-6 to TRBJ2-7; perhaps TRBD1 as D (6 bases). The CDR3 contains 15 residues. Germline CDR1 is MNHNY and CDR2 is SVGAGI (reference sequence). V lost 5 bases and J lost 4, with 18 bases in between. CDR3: CASSKVTGRTYEQYF. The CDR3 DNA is TGTGCCAGCAGTAAAGTGACAGGACGAACATACGAGCAGTACTTC.

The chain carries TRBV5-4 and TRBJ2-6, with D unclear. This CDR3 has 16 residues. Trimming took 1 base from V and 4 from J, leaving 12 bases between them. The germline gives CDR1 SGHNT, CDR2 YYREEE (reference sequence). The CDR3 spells CASSLFAWSGANVLTF. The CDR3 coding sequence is TGTGCCAGCAGCTTGTTTGCCTGGTCCGGGGCCAACGTCCTGACTTTC.

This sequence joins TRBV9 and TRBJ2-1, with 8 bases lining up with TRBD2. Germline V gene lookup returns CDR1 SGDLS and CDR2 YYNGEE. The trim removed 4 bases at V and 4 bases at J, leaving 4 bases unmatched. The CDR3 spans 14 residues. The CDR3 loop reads CASSKREPYNEQFF. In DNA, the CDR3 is TGTGCCAGCAGCAAGCGGGAGCCGTACAATGAGCAGTTCTTC.

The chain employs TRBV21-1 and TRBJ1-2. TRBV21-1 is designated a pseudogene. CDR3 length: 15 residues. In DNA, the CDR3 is TGTGCCAGCAGCAAGGGTCCAGGTCGGGAGGGTGGCTACACCTTC. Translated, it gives CASSKGPGREGGYTF.

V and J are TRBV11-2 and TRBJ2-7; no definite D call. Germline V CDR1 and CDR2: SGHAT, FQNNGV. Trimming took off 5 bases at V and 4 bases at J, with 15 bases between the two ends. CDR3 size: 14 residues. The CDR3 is CASSRRVLSYEQYF. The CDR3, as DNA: TGTGCCAGCAGCCGCCGGGTCCTCTCTTACGAGCAGTACTTC.

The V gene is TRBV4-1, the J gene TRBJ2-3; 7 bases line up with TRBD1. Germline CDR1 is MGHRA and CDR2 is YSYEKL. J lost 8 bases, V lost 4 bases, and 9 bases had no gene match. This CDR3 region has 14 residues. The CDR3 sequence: CASSLQGELATQYF. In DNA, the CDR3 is TGCGCCAGCAGCCTCCAGGGGGAGCTGGCTACGCAGTATTTT.

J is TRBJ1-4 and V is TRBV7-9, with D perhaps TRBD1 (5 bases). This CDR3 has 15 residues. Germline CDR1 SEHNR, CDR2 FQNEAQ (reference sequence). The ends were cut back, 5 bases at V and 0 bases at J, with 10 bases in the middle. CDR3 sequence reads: CASSAWGATNEKLFF. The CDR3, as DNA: TGTGCCAGCAGCGCCTGGGGGGCAACTAATGAAAAACTGTTTTTT.

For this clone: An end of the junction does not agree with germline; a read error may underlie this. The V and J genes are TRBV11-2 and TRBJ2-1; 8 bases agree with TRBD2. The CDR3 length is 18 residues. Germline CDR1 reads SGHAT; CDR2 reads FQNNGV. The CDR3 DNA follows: TGTGCCAGCATCTTAAGCCGGACGAGCGGGAGTGGGTACAATGAGCAGTTCTTC. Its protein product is CASILSRTSGSGYNEQFF.